This T cell receptor beta chain was profiled in a study of cytomegalovirus exposure and HLA in healthy donors. Study-level results: A later analysis found most CMV-associated TCR beta chains apparently HLA-restricted. In a later analysis, productive TCRs from donors in an Asian-associated ancestry cluster reportedly carried fewer N-insertions than the cohort mean.

A multiplex PCR was run with 60 Vbeta primers and 13 Jbeta primers. Measured with immunoSEQ multiplex PCR; TCRdb has only the in-frame clones, and not every one. The data include about 200,000 clones; the top ten clones carry roughly 1.1%. V dropped 2 bases and J dropped 11; count of bases not matched to a gene: 11. The CDR3 is 14 amino acids. The V gene's germline CDR1 is GTSNPN and CDR2 SVGIG (reference sequence). About this clone: What it recognizes is unknown.

The chain has TRBV30 and TRBJ2-2, with 7 bases fitting TRBD1. Input material: PBMCs. The TCR was taken from a girl aged 2 to 10 in good health and CMV-seropositive. The CDR3 reads CAWSLTGKRGELFF. CDR3 nucleotide sequence: TGTGCCTGGAGTTTGACAGGGAAGAGAGGAGAGCTGTTTTTT.